The 32 T cell receptor beta chains listed next were all sequenced from one sample in a study of PD-L1 blockade in urothelial cancer. Some clones are missing from TCRdb's copy, which holds only in-frame ones; the method was immunoSEQ multiplex PCR. The sample holds about 50,000 clones, 80% to 90% seen once. The time point was: peripheral blood 6 weeks after treatment start. The source material was PBMCs, sampled around atezolizumab (anti-PD-L1) treatment. Receptor source: a man between 70 and 80 years old with urothelial cancer.

V usage is TRBV28 and J usage is TRBJ1-1, with TRBD1 matching over 9 bases. The germline V gene has CDR1 MDHEN and CDR2 SYDVKM. The CDR3 runs 14 residues. V was pared by 5 bases and J by 4 bases, with 5 bases of the junction left unmatched. CDR3: CASSPDRGVTEAFF. CDR3 nucleotides: TGTGCCAGCAGTCCCGACAGGGGGGTCACTGAAGCTTTCTTT.

The chain employs TRBV28 and TRBJ1-5; D is unresolved. The CDR3 totals 15 residues. Trimming took 3 bases from V and 1 from J, leaving 10 bases between them. Germline CDR1 and CDR2: MDHEN and SYDVKM. The CDR3 DNA sequence: TGTGCCAGCAGTTTTCTTCCCGGGAGCAATCAGCCCCAGCATTTT. It specifies CASSFLPGSNQPQHF.

V is TRBV28 and J is TRBJ1-3, with TRBD1 matching over 7 bases. CDR3 size: 15 residues. Trimming took 3 bases from V and 4 from J; bases not matched to a gene: 6. The germline V gene encodes CDR1 MDHEN and CDR2 SYDVKM. The CDR3 reads CASSFGGQLGNTIYF. For the CDR3, the DNA is TGTGCCAGCAGTTTTGGGGGACAGCTCGGAAACACCATATATTTT.

The V gene is TRBV7-8, the J gene TRBJ2-1; no reliable D call. V was clipped by 5 bases and J by 10 bases, with 12 bases between them. The V gene's germline CDR1 is SGHVS and CDR2 FQNEAQ. The CDR3 loop spans 12 amino acids. This chain's CDR3 is CASSPGRMEQFF. The CDR3 nucleotides are TGTGCCAGCAGCCCCGGTCGAATGGAGCAGTTCTTC.

On this clone itself: One end of the junction fails to match germline, which may point to a read error. V is TRBV6-5 and J is TRBJ2-5; D gene uncertain. This CDR3 contains 15 residues. Looked up from germline, CDR1 is MNHEY and CDR2 is SVGAGI. The CDR3 region is CASSYSYTDQEAQYF. The CDR3 bases are TGTGCCAGCAGTTACTCTTACACGGATCAAGAGGCCCAGTACTTC.

The chain carries TRBV5-1 and TRBJ2-1; D is perhaps TRBD1 (6 bases). The germline gives CDR1 SGHRS, CDR2 YFSETQ. Trimming stripped 2 bases from V and 10 bases from J, with 19 bases between. The CDR3 contains 15 residues. CDR3 sequence (DNA): TGCGCCAGCAGCTTACTGGGTTCAGGGGCCGGGGAGCAGTTCTTC. Its protein product is CASSLLGSGAGEQFF.

The chain uses TRBV2 and TRBJ2-1; D might be TRBD2 (5 bases). This CDR3 contains 14 residues. The germline CDR1 and CDR2 sequences are SNHLY and FYNNEI. V was cut by 6 bases and J by 1 base, with 10 bases left in between. CDR3 amino acids: CASSRGGSYNEQFF. The CDR3 region has the DNA TGTGCCAGCAGCCGAGGCGGGTCCTACAATGAGCAGTTCTTC.

The genes are TRBV28 and TRBJ2-2, with TRBD1 matching over 8 bases. The germline CDR1 and CDR2 sequences are MDHEN and SYDVKM. V gave up 10 bases and J gave up 5 bases; unmatched junction bases: 6. The CDR3 covers 13 residues. The CDR3 DNA follows: TGTGCCACCAGGGGGCGCCGGACCGGGGAGCTGTTTTTT. Residues: CATRGRRTGELFF. The whole variable domain, filled in from reference TRBV28 and TRBJ2-2, reads DVKVTQSSRYLVKRTGEKVFLECVQDMDHENMFWYRQDPGLGLRLIYFSYDVKMKEKGDIPEGYSVSREKKERFSLILESASTNQTSMYLCATRGRRTGELFFGEGSRLTVL.

This sequence joins TRBV10-3 and TRBJ2-1; D is possibly TRBD2 (6 bases). The V gene's germline CDR1 is ENHRY and CDR2 SYGVKD. Trimming cost V 0 bases and J 4 bases, with 10 bases left between them. CDR3 length equals 15 residues. The CDR3 is CAISESMEGYNEQFF. For the CDR3, the DNA is TGTGCCATCAGTGAGTCGATGGAGGGGTACAATGAGCAGTTCTTC.

The chain has TRBV5-4 and TRBJ2-5, with 9 bases that match TRBD1. The CDR3 contains 17 residues. Germline V CDR1 and CDR2: SGHNT, YYREEE (reference sequence). The V gene end was trimmed by 0 bases and the J gene end by 4 bases; junction bases not matched to a gene: 10. CDR3 sequence (DNA): TGTGCCAGCAGCTTGGGGGGAGTGGGGACAGGGAGAGAGACCCAGTACTTC. Its protein is CASSLGGVGTGRETQYF.

This clone was detected only once. The chain recombines TRBV7-9 with TRBJ2-2; 9 positions agree with TRBD1. CDR1 SEHNR and CDR2 FQNEAQ come from the germline V gene (reference sequence). V lost 7 bases to trimming and J lost 1 base; unmatched junction nucleotides: 4. The CDR3 runs to 15 residues. CDR3 amino acids: CASIMDRGNTGELFF. In DNA form, the CDR3 reads TGTGCCAGCATCATGGACAGGGGGAACACCGGGGAGCTGTTTTTT.

The rearrangement links TRBV10-3 to TRBJ1-5, with 7 bases identical to TRBD1. CDR1 and CDR2 from the germline V gene are ENHRY and SYGVKD. The CDR3 has 13 residues. With V trimmed by 6 bases and J by 6 bases, 5 bases remained unmatched. CDR3 in amino acids: CAIRTGSGQPQHF. The CDR3 DNA follows: TGTGCCATCAGGACAGGGTCAGGTCAGCCCCAGCATTTT.

This sequence joins TRBV29-1 and TRBJ2-7, with 9 positions matching TRBD1. Per the germline V gene, CDR1 is SQVTM and CDR2 is ANQGSEA. V shed 6 bases, J shed 3 bases, and the junction held 9 bases outside the gene matches. The CDR3 spans 14 residues. As DNA, the CDR3 is TGCAGCGTGATGGGACCGGGACAGGGCTACGAGCAGTACTTC. It yields the protein CSVMGPGQGYEQYF.

The V and J genes are TRBV2 and TRBJ1-1; TRBD1 aligns across 7 bases. The CDR3 contains 15 residues. Germline CDR1 SNHLY, CDR2 FYNNEI. The V and J ends lost 7 bases and 0 bases, in that order; junction bases with no gene match: 8. The CDR3 loop reads CASTERTGMNTEAFF. The DNA for the CDR3 is TGTGCCAGCACCGAACGGACAGGAATGAACACTGAAGCTTTCTTT.

The chain carries TRBV11-3 and TRBJ2-3, with TRBD2 identical over 13 bases. This CDR3 contains 17 residues. Germline loops: CDR1 SGHNT, CDR2 YENEEA. The ends lost 5 bases at V and 5 bases at J; junction bases unmatched: 10. The CDR3 nucleotides are TGTGCCAGCAGCCCCGGGACTAGCGGGAATCAGTTAGATACGCAGTATTTT. Its protein is CASSPGTSGNQLDTQYF.

This clone has a single count. CDR3 in DNA: TGTGCCAGTATGGGACAGAACACAGATACGCAGTATTTT. It yields the protein CASMGQNTDTQYF. J is TRBJ2-3 and V is TRBV19; 7 nucleotides line up with TRBD1. This CDR3 contains 13 residues. Germline V gene sequence: CDR1 LNHDA, CDR2 SQIVND (reference sequence). V shed 7 bases and J 2 bases; nucleotides not matched to a gene: 3.

The chain recombines TRBV5-1 with TRBJ2-3; 9 bases are shared with TRBD1. The CDR3 sequence is 14 residues long. V gave up 4 bases and J gave up 6 bases; unmatched junction bases: 6. CDR1 is SGHRS, CDR2 YFSETQ, per germline. The CDR3 protein is CASSPGQGADTQYF. The CDR3 DNA reads as TGCGCCAGCAGCCCGGGACAGGGTGCGGATACGCAGTATTTT.

V and J are TRBV19 and TRBJ2-1, with 10 bases lining up with TRBD2. This CDR3 has 14 amino acids. The germline CDR1 and CDR2 sequences are LNHDA and SQIVND (reference sequence). The ends lost 6 bases at V and 3 bases at J; junction bases unmatched: 2. CDR3 nucleotide sequence: TGTGCCAGTAGATCTAGCGGGAGCTACAATGAGCAGTTCTTC. This codes for CASRSSGSYNEQFF.

J is TRBJ2-3 and V is TRBV19; D ambiguous. Trimming shortened V by 5 bases and J by 0 bases, and 6 bases separated the two germline ends. Germline V lookup: CDR1 LNHDA, CDR2 SQIVND (reference sequence). This CDR3 contains 13 residues. CDR3 in amino acids: CASSRVSTDTQYF. The CDR3 coding sequence is TGTGCCAGTAGTCGGGTTAGCACAGATACGCAGTATTTT.

V usage is TRBV19 and J usage is TRBJ2-2; D is unresolved. This CDR3 spans 17 amino acids. Germline V gene sequence: CDR1 LNHDA, CDR2 SQIVND (reference sequence). V was pared by 6 bases and J by 4 bases, with 21 bases between. The CDR3 DNA follows: TGTGCCAGTAGCCCAAAGAGGCTATCAAGTAGCACCGGGGAGCTGTTTTTT. This translates into CASSPKRLSSSTGELFF. The full variable domain, rest sourced from reference TRBV19 and TRBJ2-2, is DGGITQSPKYLFRKEGQNVTLSCEQNLNHDAMYWYRQDPGQGLRLIYYSQIVNDFQKGDIAEGYSVSREKKESFPLTVTSAQKNPTAFYLCASSPKRLSSSTGELFFGEGSRLTVL.

The chain couples TRBV5-1 to TRBJ2-1, with 8 bases identical to TRBD2. The CDR3 spans 15 residues. The V gene end was trimmed by 4 bases and the J gene end by 4 bases; junction bases not matched to a gene: 7. CDR1 is SGHRS and CDR2 is YFSETQ in the germline V gene. CDR3 loop: CASSGNAGGYNEQFF. CDR3 DNA sequence: TGCGCCAGCAGCGGTAATGCGGGAGGTTACAATGAGCAGTTCTTC. The whole variable domain, filled in from reference TRBV5-1 and TRBJ2-1, reads KAGVTQTPRYLIKTRGQQVTLSCSPISGHRSVSWYQQTPGQGLQFLFEYFSETQRNKGNFPGRFSGRQFSNSRSEMNVSTLELGDSALYLCASSGNAGGYNEQFFGPGTRLTVL.

The chain uses TRBV10-1 and TRBJ1-2; D is undetermined. The CDR3 extends over 13 amino acids. Trimming stripped 3 bases from V and 5 bases from J, with 10 bases between. Germline V gene sequence: CDR1 WNHNN, CDR2 SYGVQD (reference sequence). CDR3 nucleotide sequence: TGCGCCAGCAGTGACCACGAGGGTTATGGCTACACCTTC. Translated, it gives CASSDHEGYGYTF.

This sequence joins TRBV7-6 and TRBJ2-1; tentative D call: TRBD2 (6 bases). V shed 7 bases and J shed 9 bases, with 19 bases lying between them. Per the germline V gene, CDR1 is SGHVS and CDR2 is FNYEAQ. The CDR3 is 14 residues long. The DNA of the CDR3 is TGTGCCAGCACCCGATTGCCCGCAGCGGGTGAGCAGTTCTTC. Translated, it gives CASTRLPAAGEQFF.

The chain carries TRBV5-5 and TRBJ2-1, with TRBD2 matching 11 bases. Losses at the gene ends were 4 bases for V and 5 bases for J; bases not matched to a gene: 11. Germline V CDR1 and CDR2: SGHKS, YYEKEE (reference sequence). There are 17 residues in the CDR3. The CDR3 nucleotides read TGTGCCAGCAGCCCCAGGACTAGCGGGCCTCCTAACAATGAGCAGTTCTTC. It translates to CASSPRTSGPPNNEQFF.

The chain uses TRBV28 and TRBJ1-2; TRBD1 might be the D (5 bases). The V end was cut by 6 bases, the J end by 4 bases, with 12 bases between. The V gene's germline CDR1 is MDHEN and CDR2 SYDVKM. This CDR3 has 13 residues. The CDR3 loop reads CASRPSGSYGYTF. The CDR3 DNA reads TGTGCCAGCAGGCCCTCAGGGTCCTATGGCTACACCTTC.

This clone was observed a single time. The V and J genes are TRBV5-6 and TRBJ1-4; D possibly corresponds to TRBD1 (6 bases). Germline CDR1 reads SGHDT; CDR2 reads YYEEEE. The CDR3 extends over 15 amino acids. V was cut by 1 base and J by 3 bases, with 10 bases left in between. DNA for the CDR3: TGTGCCAGCAGCTTGTGGACAGAATCTAATGAAAAACTGTTTTTT. This encodes CASSLWTESNEKLFF.

This clone was seen more than once but under ten times. Relative to the germline gene, one junction end is altered; a read error may explain this. The chain couples TRBV2 to TRBJ1-1; D possibly corresponds to TRBD1 (6 bases). The CDR3 consists of 12 residues. Germline CDR1 reads SNHLY; CDR2 reads FYNNEI. This CDR3 is CASREGQREAFF. CDR3 nucleotide sequence: TGTGCCAGCAGGGAAGGACAGCGTGAAGCTTTCTTT.

The chain's CDR3 is CASSPLQGGDTEAFF. In DNA form, the CDR3 reads TGTGCCAGCTCACCCTTACAGGGAGGGGACACTGAAGCTTTCTTT. The chain combines TRBV18 with TRBJ1-1, with a possible D match to TRBD1 (6 bases). Trimming stripped 3 bases from V and 3 bases from J, with 14 bases between. CDR1 and CDR2 (germline): KGHSH, LQKENI. The CDR3 extends over 15 amino acids.

The DNA of the CDR3 is TGCGCCAGCAGCCAGTCCGGGATCCGTAGGGAAAAACTGTTTTTT. As protein: CASSQSGIRREKLFF. The chain is built from TRBV4-1 and TRBJ1-4, with no clear D. Germline V gene sequence: CDR1 MGHRA, CDR2 YSYEKL. V was shortened by 3 bases and J by 8 bases, with 16 bases between the two germline ends. This CDR3 has 15 amino acids.

The chain links TRBV25-1 to TRBJ1-1, with D possibly matching TRBD1 (6 bases). Germline V gene sequence: CDR1 MGHDK, CDR2 SYGVNS. Deletions cut 5 bases from V and 2 bases from J, with 12 bases between. The CDR3 loop spans 14 amino acids. As DNA, the CDR3 is TGTGCCAGCAGTAGCTGGGGGCATAACACTGAAGCTTTCTTT. Translation: CASSSWGHNTEAFF.

The count of this clone is one. The chain recombines TRBV5-1 with TRBJ2-5, with a tentative D call TRBD1 (5 bases). Trimming stripped 0 bases from V and 5 bases from J, with 20 bases between. The CDR3 is made up of 17 amino acids. Germline loops: CDR1 SGHRS, CDR2 YFSETQ. CDR3 nucleotide sequence: TGCGCCAGCAGCTTGGTTACCCAACACAGGCGATTCGAGACCCAGTACTTC. Translation gives CASSLVTQHRRFETQYF. The variable domain in full, completed from reference TRBV5-1 and TRBJ2-5, reads KAGVTQTPRYLIKTRGQQVTLSCSPISGHRSVSWYQQTPGQGLQFLFEYFSETQRNKGNFPGRFSGRQFSNSRSEMNVSTLELGDSALYLCASSLVTQHRRFETQYFGPGTRLLVL.

CDR3 in DNA: TGTGCCAGCAGCCCGGGACAGGGGATCTATGGCTACACCTTC. This gives the protein CASSPGQGIYGYTF. The chain links TRBV6-5 to TRBJ1-2; TRBD1 aligns across 10 bases. After removal of 6 bases from V and 4 bases from J, the junction contained 5 bases not matched to a gene. The CDR3 is 14 residues long. Germline CDR1 and CDR2: MNHEY and SVGAGI.